A single TCR beta chain is shown here with its context. This clone is labeled medium-sized (0.01 to 0.1%). Its binding antigen is unknown. No base quality information exists; no much larger clone differs at one position. The source of the sample is a study of metastatic and nonmetastatic thyroid tumors (dated by TCRdb to the early 2020s). Study-wide context: The researchers compared repertoires between peripheral blood samples and tumor or nodule tissue samples from patients with malignant or benign thyroid disease.

Overall study results and their limits: In both blood and tumor samples, TCR beta diversity was reported to be significantly higher in malignant tumors than in benign nodules.

The library was prepared using PCR. The reads were generated on an Illumina HiSeq 4000. High-throughput sequencing was used to profile the TCR beta-chain CDR3 region of every patient. The original methods were these. The researchers built a classifier to tell apart papillary thyroid cancer patients with distant metastasis, based on CDR3 differences among clinicopathological groups. To measure repertoire diversity the researchers used the Shannon index, while the Morisita-Horn index served to gauge how similar the tumor and blood repertoires were. TCRdb took the public reads, trimmed them with fastp at Q25, ran MiXCR for clone calling and kept in-frame beta chains. Here the V and J calls rest on TCRdb's processing, not on the authors' analysis. In this sample the table shows roughly 30,000 clones, around 4% of which occur a single time. Around 3.1% of the sample is held by the ten biggest clonotypes.

The CDR3 goes from the cysteine to the phenylalanine over 13 residues. Only the CDR3 portion is preserved as DNA: 39 bases, with reading frame beginning at the first base. CDR1 SGHRS and CDR2 YFSETQ are derived from the germline V gene. The V end gives up 2 bases and the J end 2 bases, leaving 1 base in the junction not matched to a gene. No treatment had been received by any patient before thyroid surgery. Patient clinical samples collected from about 2011 to 2019 were retrospectively analysed using T-cell receptor beta sequencing. The clonotype comes from a male donor with papillary thyroid cancer or a benign thyroid nodule (not recorded which). Some clones in this sample may be carry-over from other donors' samples. The material sequenced was blood. The chain is assembled from TRBV5-1 and TRBJ2-7, and TRBD1 matches 7 of the central bases. DNA sequence: TGCGCCAGCAGCTTAACAGGGGCCTACGAGCAGTACTTC. This encodes CASSLTGAYEQYF.